The clone carrying this T cell receptor beta chain was counted ten times or more. Its antigen is currently unknown. This entry is derived from a study of identical twins. CDR3 length: 14 residues. TCRdb re-called the 5' RACE reads through MiXCR, storing one row per CDR3 protein. The sample carries hundreds of thousands of distinct CDR3 sequences, 8% to 9% recorded once. Study findings and constraints: It was possible that invariant MAIT and iNKT cells partly confounded the zero-insertion analyses. Findings depended on cross-sectional statistics rather than tracking the same donors.

Healthy Caucasian donors formed the entire cohort. These sequences were also reported in another study, on yellow fever vaccine responses in identical twins. This second report adds: Twins showed a vaccine T cell response that reportedly seemed partly convergent, partly personalized.

The origin of this receptor is a woman aged 18-29 years in good health. V is TRBV21-1 and J is TRBJ1-6. TRBV21-1 constitutes a pseudogene. The sample taken for sequencing was memory (CD45RO+) T cells sorted from blood. The CDR3 DNA reads as TGTGCCAGCAGCCGCGCGGGCGGGGATTCACCCCTCCACTTT. Encoded protein: CASSRAGGDSPLHF.